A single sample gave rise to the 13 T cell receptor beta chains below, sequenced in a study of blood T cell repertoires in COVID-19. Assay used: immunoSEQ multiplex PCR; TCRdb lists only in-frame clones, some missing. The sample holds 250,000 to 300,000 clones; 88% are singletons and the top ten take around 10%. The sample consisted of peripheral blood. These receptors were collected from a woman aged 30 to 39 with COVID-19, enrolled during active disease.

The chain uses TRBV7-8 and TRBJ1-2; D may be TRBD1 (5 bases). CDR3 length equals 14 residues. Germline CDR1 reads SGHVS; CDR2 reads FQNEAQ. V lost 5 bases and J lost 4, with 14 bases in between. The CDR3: CASSHGGASYGYTF. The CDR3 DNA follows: TGTGCCAGCAGCCACGGGGGTGCTTCCTATGGCTACACCTTC.

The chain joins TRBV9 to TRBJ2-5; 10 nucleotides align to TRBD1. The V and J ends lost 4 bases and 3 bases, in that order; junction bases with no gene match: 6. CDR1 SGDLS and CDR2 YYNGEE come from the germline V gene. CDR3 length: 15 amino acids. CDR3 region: CASSMRTGGKETQYF. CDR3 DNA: TGTGCCAGCAGCATGAGGACAGGGGGGAAAGAGACCCAGTACTTC.

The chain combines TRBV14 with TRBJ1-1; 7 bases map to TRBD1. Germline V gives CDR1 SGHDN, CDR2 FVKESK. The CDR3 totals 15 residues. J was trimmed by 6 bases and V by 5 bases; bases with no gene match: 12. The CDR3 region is CASSRRTGSKAEAFF. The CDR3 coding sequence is TGTGCCAGCAGCAGACGGACAGGTTCGAAGGCTGAAGCTTTCTTT.

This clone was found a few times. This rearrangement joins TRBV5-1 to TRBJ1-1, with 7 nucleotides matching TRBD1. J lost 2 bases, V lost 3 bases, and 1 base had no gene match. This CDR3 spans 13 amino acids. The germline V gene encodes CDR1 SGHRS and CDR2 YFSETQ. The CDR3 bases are TGCGCCAGCAGCTACAGGGGCAACACTGAAGCTTTCTTT. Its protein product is CASSYRGNTEAFF.

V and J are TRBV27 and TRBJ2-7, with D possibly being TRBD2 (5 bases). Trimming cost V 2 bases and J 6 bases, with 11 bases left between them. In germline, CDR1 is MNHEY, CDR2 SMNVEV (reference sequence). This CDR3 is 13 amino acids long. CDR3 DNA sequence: TGTGCCAGCAGTTTAATCCCTCGGGGCGAGCAGTACTTC. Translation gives CASSLIPRGEQYF.

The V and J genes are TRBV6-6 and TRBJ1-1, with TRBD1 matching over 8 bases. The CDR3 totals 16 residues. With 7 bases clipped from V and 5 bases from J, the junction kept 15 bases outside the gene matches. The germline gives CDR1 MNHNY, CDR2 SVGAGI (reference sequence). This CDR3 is CASKPPQGAGTTEAFF. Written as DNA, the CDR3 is TGTGCCAGCAAGCCGCCTCAGGGGGCTGGGACGACTGAAGCTTTCTTT.

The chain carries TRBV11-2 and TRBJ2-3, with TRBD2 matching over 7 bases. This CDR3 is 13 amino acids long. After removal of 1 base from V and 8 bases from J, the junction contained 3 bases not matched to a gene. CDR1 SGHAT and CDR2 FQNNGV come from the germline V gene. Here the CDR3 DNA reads TGTGCCAGCAGCTTAGGGGAGGGGACTACGCAGTATTTT. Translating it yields CASSLGEGTTQYF.

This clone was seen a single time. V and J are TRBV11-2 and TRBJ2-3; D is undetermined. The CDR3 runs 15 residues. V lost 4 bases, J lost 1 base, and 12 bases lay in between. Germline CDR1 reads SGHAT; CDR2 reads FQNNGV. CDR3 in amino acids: CASSSRDPRTDTQYF. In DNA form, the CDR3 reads TGTGCCAGCAGCTCCCGCGATCCGCGCACAGATACGCAGTATTTT.

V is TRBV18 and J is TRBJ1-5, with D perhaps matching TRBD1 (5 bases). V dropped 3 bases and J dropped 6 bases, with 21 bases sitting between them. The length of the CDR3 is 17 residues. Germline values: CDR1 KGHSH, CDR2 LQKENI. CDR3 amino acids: CASSPRDLPTGGQPQHF. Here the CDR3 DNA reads TGTGCCAGCTCACCGCGGGACCTTCCCACCGGTGGTCAGCCCCAGCATTTT.

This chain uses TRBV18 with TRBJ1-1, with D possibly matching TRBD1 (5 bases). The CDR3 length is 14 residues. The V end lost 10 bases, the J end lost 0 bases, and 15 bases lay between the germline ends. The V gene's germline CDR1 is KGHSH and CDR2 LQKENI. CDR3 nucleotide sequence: TGTGCCACCCACCCGACAGCTATGAACACTGAAGCTTTCTTT. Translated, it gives CATHPTAMNTEAFF.

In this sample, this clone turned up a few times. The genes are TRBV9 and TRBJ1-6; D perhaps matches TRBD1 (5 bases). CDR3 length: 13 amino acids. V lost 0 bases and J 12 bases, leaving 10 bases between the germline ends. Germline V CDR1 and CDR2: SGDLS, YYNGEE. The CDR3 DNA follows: TGTGCCAGCAGCGTAGTTGGGGGGATACCCCTCCACTTT. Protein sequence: CASSVVGGIPLHF.

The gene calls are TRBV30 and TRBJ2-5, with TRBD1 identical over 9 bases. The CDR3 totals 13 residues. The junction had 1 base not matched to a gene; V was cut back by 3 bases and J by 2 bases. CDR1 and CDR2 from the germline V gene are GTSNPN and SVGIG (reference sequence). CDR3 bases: TGTGCCTGGAGGGGACAGGGTCAAGAGACCCAGTACTTC. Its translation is CAWRGQGQETQYF. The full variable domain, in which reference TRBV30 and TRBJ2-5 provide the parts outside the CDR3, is SQTIHQWPATLVQPVGSPLSLECTVEGTSNPNLYWYRQAAGRGLQLLFYSVGIGQISSEVPQNLSASRPQDRQFILSSKKLLLSDSGFYLCAWRGQGQETQYFGPGTRLLVL.

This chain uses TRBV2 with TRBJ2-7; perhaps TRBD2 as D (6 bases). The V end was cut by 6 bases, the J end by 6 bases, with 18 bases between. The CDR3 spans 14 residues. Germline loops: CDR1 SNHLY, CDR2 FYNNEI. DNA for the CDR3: TGTGCCAGCAGCCGGGACTGGGGGGATACCGAGCAGTACTTC. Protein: CASSRDWGDTEQYF.